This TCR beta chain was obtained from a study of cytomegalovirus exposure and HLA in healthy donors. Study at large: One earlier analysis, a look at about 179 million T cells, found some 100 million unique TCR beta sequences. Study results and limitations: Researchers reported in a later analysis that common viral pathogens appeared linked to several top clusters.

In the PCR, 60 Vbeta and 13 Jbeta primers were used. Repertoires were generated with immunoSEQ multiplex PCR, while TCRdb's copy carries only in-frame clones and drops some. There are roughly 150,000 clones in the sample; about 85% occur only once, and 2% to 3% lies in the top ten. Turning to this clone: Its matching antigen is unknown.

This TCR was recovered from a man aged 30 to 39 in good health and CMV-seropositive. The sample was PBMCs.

In DNA form, the CDR3 reads TGCGCCAGCAGCTTATTAGCGGGAGCATCCCACAATGAGCAGTTCTTC. Protein product: CASSLLAGASHNEQFF. The chain combines TRBV5-1 with TRBJ2-1; 9 bases map to TRBD2. Germline CDR1 SGHRS, CDR2 YFSETQ. V dropped 2 bases and J dropped 5; count of bases not matched to a gene: 8. This CDR3 has 16 amino acids.